This T cell receptor beta chain was observed in a study of T-cell reconstitution after alpha-beta-depleted transplantation in children. TCRbeta library construction was performed incorporating unique molecular identifiers. TCRdb called the PCR reads again in MiXCR, with one record for every CDR3 protein. Of 580,000 or so distinct CDR3 sequences in the sample, under 30% were seen once. In this sample, this clonotype turned up a few times. This CDR3 contains 11 residues. V lost 2 bases and J lost 9, with 5 bases in between. Germline V gene lookup returns CDR1 SEHNR and CDR2 FQNEAQ (reference sequence). The J gene is TRBJ2-1, the V gene TRBV7-9; D gene uncertain. This receptor was identified in a boy less than two years old who had a stem cell transplant for acute myeloid leukemia, so the T cells may come from the graft donor. The material sequenced was PBMCs, mostly from graft donor cells, taken 360 days after TCRalphabeta/CD19-depleted stem cell transplant. The CDR3 region is CASSLRTEQFF. CDR3 DNA: TGTGCCAGCAGCTTAAGAACTGAGCAGTTCTTC.